This T cell receptor (beta chain) was captured in a study of blood T cell repertoires in COVID-19. Germline CDR1 SEHNR, CDR2 FQNEAQ (reference sequence). CDR3 length equals 17 residues. V lost 6 bases, J lost 1 base, and 18 bases lay in between. TCRdb's copy holds only in-frame clones and misses some; the assay was immunoSEQ multiplex PCR. The repertoire includes about 99,000 clones, just over 85% of them detected once, and around 3.5% sits in the top ten. This clone showed up just a few times. The origin of this receptor is a human donor in a cohort sampled during active COVID-19. This chain links TRBV7-9 with TRBJ2-2, with D possibly TRBD2 on 6 matching bases. The sequenced material came from peripheral blood. This chain's CDR3 is CASRSPPGGMNTGELFF. The CDR3, as DNA: TGTGCCAGCAGGTCCCCTCCCGGCGGGATGAACACCGGGGAGCTGTTTTTT. The full variable domain, with the rest looked up from reference TRBV7-9 and TRBJ2-2, is DTGVSQNPRHKITKRGQNVTFRCDPISEHNRLYWYRQTLGQGPEFLTYFQNEAQLEKSRLLSDRFSAERPKGSFSTLEIQRTEQGDSAMYLCASRSPPGGMNTGELFFGEGSRLTVL.